This is a list of T cell receptor beta chains from one sample in a study of blood T cells in healthy people across ages. TCRdb analysed the 5' RACE reads with MiXCR anew, one entry per CDR3 protein. In the table there are over 500,000 distinct CDR3 sequences, roughly half of which are singletons. The specimen sequenced was blood. The receptors derive from a woman older than 75 in good health. Both conserved end residues are part of each CDR3. D genes are given only for firm matches. Clone size appears in some rows only: once, few, many, or a class for an expanded clone.

V gene	CDR3 length	J gene	clone size	D gene	CDR3 protein	CDR3 DNA
TRBV5-1	14	TRBJ1-4	few	TRBD1	CATKTGQPNEKLFF	TGCGCCACCAAGACGGGACAGCCGAATGAAAAACTGTTTTTT
TRBV29-1	13	TRBJ1-1	NA	NA	CSVGVQMNTEAFF	TGCAGCGTTGGGGTTCAGATGAACACTGAAGCTTTCTTT
TRBV20-1	14	TRBJ2-1	NA	NA	CSARDQGLNNEQFF	TGCAGTGCTAGAGATCAAGGCCTCAACAATGAGCAGTTCTTC
TRBV5-1	15	TRBJ2-1	few	TRBD2	CASSLRAGGRDEQFF	TGCGCCAGCAGCTTAAGAGCGGGAGGGCGGGATGAGCAGTTCTTC
TRBV15	17	TRBJ2-2	NA	TRBD1	CATSRPGQGGLPRELFF	TGTGCCACCAGCAGACCAGGACAGGGGGGACTTCCCAGGGAGCTGTTTTTT
TRBV20-1	13	TRBJ2-1	NA	TRBD1	CSPTGGETYEQFF	TGCAGTCCAACAGGGGGTGAGACCTACGAGCAGTTCTTC
TRBV21-1	14	TRBJ2-4	NA	NA	CASSKGGGKNIQYF	TGTGCCAGCAGCAAAGGGGGGGGCAAAAACATTCAGTACTTC
TRBV4-1	16	TRBJ2-3	NA	TRBD1	CASSQARGRGTDTQYF	TGCGCCAGCAGCCAAGCGAGGGGGCGGGGCACAGATACGCAGTATTTT
TRBV3-1	14	TRBJ2-1	many	NA	CASSQVSGTGEQFF	TGTGCCAGCAGCCAAGTTTCCGGGACGGGTGAGCAGTTCTTC
TRBV18	16	TRBJ2-3	NA	TRBD1	CASSPRRGQGGDTQYF	TGTGCCAGCTCCCCCCGGAGGGGACAGGGAGGAGATACGCAGTATTTT
TRBV6-2/TRBV6-3	18	TRBJ2-7	many	NA	CASSPREIGPYQAYEQYF	TGTGCCAGCAGCCCACGAGAAATTGGACCGTACCAAGCCTACGAGCAGTACTTC
TRBV20-1	13	TRBJ2-5	many	TRBD1	CSASGDSGETQYF	TGCAGTGCTAGTGGGGACAGCGGAGAGACCCAGTACTTC
TRBV5-1	12	TRBJ2-7	NA	NA	CASPSGGYEQYF	TGCGCCAGCCCCAGCGGCGGCTACGAGCAGTACTTC
TRBV6-5	15	TRBJ2-2	many	NA	CASSYSLGGTGELFF	TGTGCCAGCAGTTACTCGCTGGGGGGTACCGGGGAGCTGTTTTTT
TRBV27	17	TRBJ2-5	NA	TRBD2	CASSTRLAGSSIETQYF	TGTGCCAGCAGTACGCGACTAGCGGGGAGTTCTATAGAGACCCAGTACTTC
TRBV3-1	14	TRBJ1-5	few	NA	CASSQADVGQPQHF	TGTGCCAGCAGCCAAGCTGACGTAGGTCAACCCCAGCATTTT